Listed below are T cell receptor beta chains from one sample, sequenced in a study of blood T cell repertoires in COVID-19. Method: immunoSEQ multiplex PCR; TCRdb's copy keeps in-frame clones and lacks some. Among roughly 330,000 clones listed, more than 75% were seen once. Material for sequencing was peripheral blood. The receptor set was obtained from a woman aged 50 to 60 with active or convalescent COVID-19. The CDR3 runs from the conserved cysteine through the conserved F or W. A D gene is named only where the DNA matches it firmly. A row's size may be missing; if present it is once, few, many or a size class.

j_call: TRBJ1-2
cdr3_length: 15
clone_size: -
d_call: -
v_call: TRBV10-3
cdr3_nt: TGTGCCATCAGTCCCGCCAATCAGGGGACATATGGCTACACCTTC
cdr3_aa: CAISPANQGTYGYTF

j_call: TRBJ1-2
cdr3_length: 13
clone_size: -
d_call: -
v_call: TRBV12-3/TRBV12-4
cdr3_nt: TGTGCCAGCAGCGAGACAACAAACTATGGCTACACCTTC
cdr3_aa: CASSETTNYGYTF

j_call: TRBJ1-2
cdr3_length: 13
clone_size: -
d_call: TRBD1
v_call: TRBV7-9
cdr3_nt: TGTGCCAGCAGCCCGGACAGGGCGCACGGCTACACCTTC
cdr3_aa: CASSPDRAHGYTF

j_call: TRBJ1-2
cdr3_length: 14
clone_size: -
d_call: -
v_call: TRBV7-8
cdr3_nt: TGTGCCAGCAGCTTAGAACAGTCTAACTATGGCTACACCTTC
cdr3_aa: CASSLEQSNYGYTF

j_call: TRBJ1-2
cdr3_length: 14
clone_size: -
d_call: TRBD1
v_call: TRBV30
cdr3_nt: TGTGCCTGGACCCAGACAGGGAGTTACTATGGCTACACCTTC
cdr3_aa: CAWTQTGSYYGYTF

j_call: TRBJ1-6
cdr3_length: 17
clone_size: -
d_call: TRBD1
v_call: TRBV10-3
cdr3_nt: TGTGCCATCAGTGATTTCGGCGGCACAGGGGTAGGGTCACCCCTCCACTTT
cdr3_aa: CAISDFGGTGVGSPLHF

j_call: TRBJ2-1
cdr3_length: 17
clone_size: -
d_call: TRBD2
v_call: TRBV19
cdr3_nt: TGTGCCAGTAGTATGGAAAGCGGGACGCGGGCGCAGAATGAGCAGTTCTTC
cdr3_aa: CASSMESGTRAQNEQFF

j_call: TRBJ2-1
cdr3_length: 15
clone_size: -
d_call: -
v_call: TRBV6-5
cdr3_nt: TGTGCCAGCAGTTACTCGACTGGTGGCTACAATGAGCAGTTCTTC
cdr3_aa: CASSYSTGGYNEQFF

j_call: TRBJ1-2
cdr3_length: 12
clone_size: few
d_call: -
v_call: TRBV25-1
cdr3_nt: TGTGCCAGCAGTGTGACAGGTCTTGGCTACACCTTC
cdr3_aa: CASSVTGLGYTF

j_call: TRBJ2-5
cdr3_length: 14
clone_size: few
d_call: -
v_call: TRBV29-1
cdr3_nt: TGCAGCGTTTCGACAGGCTCACGGGTGGAGACCCAGTACTTC
cdr3_aa: CSVSTGSRVETQYF

j_call: TRBJ2-1
cdr3_length: 14
clone_size: -
d_call: -
v_call: TRBV7-9
cdr3_nt: TGTGCCAGCAGCTCAGAACTAGCCATAGATGAGCAGTTCTTC
cdr3_aa: CASSSELAIDEQFF

j_call: TRBJ1-2
cdr3_length: 13
clone_size: -
d_call: -
v_call: TRBV7-2
cdr3_nt: TGTGCCAGCAGTTTCAGTTCTAACTATGGCTACACCTTC
cdr3_aa: CASSFSSNYGYTF

j_call: TRBJ2-6
cdr3_length: 15
clone_size: once
d_call: TRBD1
v_call: TRBV18
cdr3_nt: TGTGCCAGCTCACAGGGGGCGACTGGGGCCAACGTCCTGACTTTC
cdr3_aa: CASSQGATGANVLTF

j_call: TRBJ1-1
cdr3_length: 15
clone_size: -
d_call: TRBD1
v_call: TRBV18
cdr3_nt: TGTGCCAGCTCACCGAGGACAGGGTCCGACACTGAAGCTTTCTTT
cdr3_aa: CASSPRTGSDTEAFF

j_call: TRBJ2-2
cdr3_length: 18
clone_size: -
d_call: TRBD2
v_call: TRBV3-1/TRBV3-2
cdr3_nt: TGTGCCAGCAGCCAAGCGCGGCTAGCGGGAGTGAGGGCCGGGGAGCTGTTTTTT
cdr3_aa: CASSQARLAGVRAGELFF

j_call: TRBJ2-7
cdr3_length: 17
clone_size: -
d_call: TRBD2
v_call: TRBV7-2
cdr3_nt: TGTGCCAGCAGCTTACCCAAGAGCGGGGCCAGCTCCTACGAGCAGTACTTC
cdr3_aa: CASSLPKSGASSYEQYF

j_call: TRBJ2-5
cdr3_length: 14
clone_size: once
d_call: -
v_call: TRBV7-2
cdr3_nt: TGTGCCAGCAGCAAAGGGGACTTCCAAGAGACCCAGTACTTC
cdr3_aa: CASSKGDFQETQYF

j_call: TRBJ1-6
cdr3_length: 15
clone_size: -
d_call: TRBD1
v_call: TRBV9
cdr3_nt: TGTGCCAGCAGCGTTTGGGACAGGGGGAATTCACCCCTCCACTTT
cdr3_aa: CASSVWDRGNSPLHF

j_call: TRBJ1-1
cdr3_length: 16
clone_size: -
d_call: TRBD1
v_call: TRBV7-9
cdr3_nt: TGTGCCAGCAGCCAGACGGACAGGGGTTGGAACACTGAAGCTTTCTTT
cdr3_aa: CASSQTDRGWNTEAFF

j_call: TRBJ2-7
cdr3_length: 15
clone_size: -
d_call: -
v_call: TRBV18
cdr3_nt: TGTGCCAGCTCACCACCGGTAAGGGGACATTACGAGCAGTACTTC
cdr3_aa: CASSPPVRGHYEQYF

j_call: TRBJ2-3
cdr3_length: 15
clone_size: once
d_call: -
v_call: TRBV28
cdr3_nt: TGTGCCAGCACAGTCGGGAGTATTGTTACAGATACGCAGTATTTT
cdr3_aa: CASTVGSIVTDTQYF

j_call: TRBJ1-2
cdr3_length: 12
clone_size: few
d_call: -
v_call: TRBV5-5
cdr3_nt: TGTGCCAGCAGCGGACAGAACTATGGCTACACCTTC
cdr3_aa: CASSGQNYGYTF

j_call: TRBJ1-3
cdr3_length: 14
clone_size: -
d_call: TRBD1
v_call: TRBV7-9
cdr3_nt: TGTGCCAGCAGCACCGGACAGGCTTTGAACACCATATATTTT
cdr3_aa: CASSTGQALNTIYF

j_call: TRBJ1-1
cdr3_length: 15
clone_size: -
d_call: -
v_call: TRBV18
cdr3_nt: TGTGCCAGCTCACCACCGGACTCAGCGTACACTGAAGCTTTCTTT
cdr3_aa: CASSPPDSAYTEAFF

j_call: TRBJ1-3
cdr3_length: 17
clone_size: few
d_call: TRBD1
v_call: TRBV4-2
cdr3_nt: TGTGCCAGCAGCCAAGATGGGACAGGGGAGGCCGGAAACACCATATATTTT
cdr3_aa: CASSQDGTGEAGNTIYF

j_call: TRBJ1-2
cdr3_length: 16
clone_size: -
d_call: TRBD1
v_call: TRBV6-7
cdr3_nt: TGTGCCAGCAGTAGATCGACAGGGGTAGACTTGGATGGCTACACCTTC
cdr3_aa: CASSRSTGVDLDGYTF

j_call: TRBJ2-2
cdr3_length: 16
clone_size: -
d_call: TRBD1
v_call: TRBV5-1
cdr3_nt: TGCGCCAGCAGCTCCGGACAGGGTGGTCGTACCGGGGAGCTGTTTTTT
cdr3_aa: CASSSGQGGRTGELFF

j_call: TRBJ2-7
cdr3_length: 12
clone_size: -
d_call: TRBD1
v_call: TRBV29-1
cdr3_nt: TGCAGCGGAGCCTTCAGGGGGTCCGGGCAGTACTTC
cdr3_aa: CSGAFRGSGQYF

j_call: TRBJ2-7
cdr3_length: 13
clone_size: -
d_call: -
v_call: TRBV19
cdr3_nt: TGTGCCAGTAGTTCACGGCCAGGGAACGAGCAGTACTTC
cdr3_aa: CASSSRPGNEQYF

j_call: TRBJ2-7
cdr3_length: 10
clone_size: once
d_call: -
v_call: TRBV28
cdr3_nt: TGTGCCAGCAGTTTGAGCGAGCAGTACTTC
cdr3_aa: CASSLSEQYF

j_call: TRBJ1-4
cdr3_length: 15
clone_size: -
d_call: TRBD1
v_call: TRBV2
cdr3_nt: TGTGCCAGCAGCATCGGGACAGCCAGGGGGGAAAAACTGTTTTTT
cdr3_aa: CASSIGTARGEKLFF

j_call: TRBJ2-7
cdr3_length: 14
clone_size: -
d_call: -
v_call: TRBV27
cdr3_nt: TGTGCCAGCAGTTTATCGAAAGGGGTCTACGAGCAGTACTTC
cdr3_aa: CASSLSKGVYEQYF

j_call: TRBJ2-3
cdr3_length: 13
clone_size: few
d_call: -
v_call: TRBV6-5
cdr3_nt: TGTGCCAGCAGTTTAGGGGTCACAGATACGCAGTATTTT
cdr3_aa: CASSLGVTDTQYF